This T cell receptor (beta chain) was retrieved from a study of blood T cell repertoires in COVID-19. The germline gives CDR1 SGHNT, CDR2 YYREEE (reference sequence). Trimming at V came to 4 bases and at J to 0 bases, leaving 8 bases not matched to a gene. This CDR3 is built from 16 residues. Sequenced by immunoSEQ multiplex PCR; TCRdb stores in-frame clones only, minus some. Among about 300,000 clones listed, around 89% were seen once. Material for sequencing was peripheral blood. V is TRBV5-4 and J is TRBJ2-7; TRBD2 agrees at 9 bases. The receptor's source is a man aged 35 to 55 with acute or convalescent COVID-19. The CDR3 is CASSPNPSGASYEQYF. The CDR3 DNA reads TGTGCCAGCAGCCCCAACCCTAGCGGGGCCTCCTACGAGCAGTACTTC.